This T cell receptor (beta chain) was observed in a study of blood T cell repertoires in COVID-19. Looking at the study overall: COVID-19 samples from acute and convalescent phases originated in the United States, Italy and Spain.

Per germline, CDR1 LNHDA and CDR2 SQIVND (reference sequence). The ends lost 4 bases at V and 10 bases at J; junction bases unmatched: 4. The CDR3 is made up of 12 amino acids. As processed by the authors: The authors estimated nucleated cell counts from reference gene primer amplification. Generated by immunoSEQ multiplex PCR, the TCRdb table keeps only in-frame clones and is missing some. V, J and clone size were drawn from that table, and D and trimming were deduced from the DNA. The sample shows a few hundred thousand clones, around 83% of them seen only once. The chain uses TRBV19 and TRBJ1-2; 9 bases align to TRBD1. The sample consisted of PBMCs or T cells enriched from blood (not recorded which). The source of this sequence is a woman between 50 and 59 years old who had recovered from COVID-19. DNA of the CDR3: TGTGCCAGTAGTACGGGACAGGGAACCTACACCTTC. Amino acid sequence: CASSTGQGTYTF.